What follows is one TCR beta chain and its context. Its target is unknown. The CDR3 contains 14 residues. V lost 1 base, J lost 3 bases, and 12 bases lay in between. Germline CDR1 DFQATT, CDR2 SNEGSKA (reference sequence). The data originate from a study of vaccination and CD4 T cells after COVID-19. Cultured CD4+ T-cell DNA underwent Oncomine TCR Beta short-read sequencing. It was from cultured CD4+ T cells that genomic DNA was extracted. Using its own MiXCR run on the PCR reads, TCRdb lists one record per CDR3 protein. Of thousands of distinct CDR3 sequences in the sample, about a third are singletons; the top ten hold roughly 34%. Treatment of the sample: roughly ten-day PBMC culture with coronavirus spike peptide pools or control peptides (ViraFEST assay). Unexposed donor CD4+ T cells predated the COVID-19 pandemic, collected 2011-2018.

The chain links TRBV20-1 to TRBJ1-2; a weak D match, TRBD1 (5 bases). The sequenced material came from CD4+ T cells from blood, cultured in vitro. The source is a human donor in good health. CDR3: CSARVPGTHYGYTF. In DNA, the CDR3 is TGCAGTGCTAGAGTTCCCGGGACCCACTATGGCTACACCTTC.